Listed below are T cell receptor beta chains from one sample, sequenced in a study of blood T cell repertoires in COVID-19. The repertoire was sequenced with immunoSEQ multiplex PCR; TCRdb's copy has only in-frame clones and lacks some. The sample consists of about 200,000 clones, around 87% of them appearing once. Sequenced input: peripheral blood. The receptors originated from a man aged 60 to 69 who had recovered from COVID-19. The CDR3 runs from the conserved cysteine through the conserved F or W. The D gene is left open where the match is weak. Clone size is shown for a subset of rows, as once, few, many or a class of expanded clone.

CDR3nt,CDR3aa,j_gene,v_gene,d_gene,abundance
TGTGCCAGCAGCTCTCAGGGATCGAACACCGGGGAGCTGTTTTTT,CASSSQGSNTGELFF,TRBJ2-2,TRBV11-1,NA,NA
TGTGCCACCAGCTGGAGCGGGGACACCGGGGAGCTGTTTTTT,CATSWSGDTGELFF,TRBJ2-2,TRBV15,TRBD2,NA
TGTGCCATCAGTGAGTCTGAGAGCGGGGGGGGCTTCCATGAGCAGTTCTTC,CAISESESGGGFHEQFF,TRBJ2-1,TRBV10-3,TRBD2,NA
TGTGCCAGCAGTCCTCGTCGGGGAGAGACCCAGTACTTC,CASSPRRGETQYF,TRBJ2-5,TRBV6-5,NA,NA
TGTGCCAGCAGTGCAAGGGACAGGGATGATGGCTACACCTTC,CASSARDRDDGYTF,TRBJ1-2,TRBV6-6,TRBD1,NA
TGTGCCAGCAGGGCCGGGACAGGCAACCCCTACAATGAGCAGTTCTTC,CASRAGTGNPYNEQFF,TRBJ2-1,TRBV7-9,TRBD1,NA
TGTGCCAGCAGCCAACGGACAGGGGGGGTAAGGGCTGAAGCTTTCTTT,CASSQRTGGVRAEAFF,TRBJ1-1,TRBV14,TRBD1,NA
TGTGCCAGCAGCCAAGATGTCGGGGAAAGGGACTATGGCTACACCTTC,CASSQDVGERDYGYTF,TRBJ1-2,TRBV3-1/TRBV3-2,NA,NA
TGTGCCAGCAGTGAATCAGGGGCCCCCGCCGAAGCTTTCTTT,CASSESGAPAEAFF,TRBJ1-1,TRBV25-1,NA,few
TGTGCCAGCAGCCCGCGAGGACTAGCGAGTAATGAGCAGTTCTTC,CASSPRGLASNEQFF,TRBJ2-1,TRBV7-9,TRBD2,NA
TGCGCCAGCAGCCAAGTCGGGACAGGGGGCTACGAGCAGTACTTC,CASSQVGTGGYEQYF,TRBJ2-7,TRBV4-3,TRBD1,NA
TGTGCCAGCTCGCGAACGACCGGGGAGCTGTTTTTT,CASSRTTGELFF,TRBJ2-2,TRBV18,NA,NA
TGTGCCAGCAGCGAGTTTGGAAACACCATATATTTT,CASSEFGNTIYF,TRBJ1-3,TRBV6-5,NA,NA
TGTGCCAGTAGTATCAGTTCGCAGAACACCGGGGAGCTGTTTTTT,CASSISSQNTGELFF,TRBJ2-2,TRBV19,NA,NA
TGTGCCAGCAGGGTTCGGGGGGTCTACAATGAGCAGTTCTTC,CASRVRGVYNEQFF,TRBJ2-1,TRBV2,TRBD2,NA
TGTGCCAGCAGCCGAGGGACAGGGAACACTGAAGCTTTCTTT,CASSRGTGNTEAFF,TRBJ1-1,TRBV9,TRBD1,NA
TGTGCCAGCAGACGTAGCGGGGGTACTGAAGCTTTCTTT,CASRRSGGTEAFF,TRBJ1-1,TRBV27,NA,NA
TGTGCCAGCAGTTACTCAGGACAGGGGCGCTACGAGCAGTACTTC,CASSYSGQGRYEQYF,TRBJ2-7,TRBV6-5,TRBD1,NA
TGTGCCAGCAGCTTGCCTTTCTTGGGTCGTACAGGGAGTTATGGTGGCTACACCTTC,CASSLPFLGRTGSYGGYTF,TRBJ1-2,TRBV5-6,NA,NA
TGTGCCAGCAGCTTTGAGGGTTATTTCACTGAAGCTTTCTTT,CASSFEGYFTEAFF,TRBJ1-1,TRBV5-5,NA,NA
TGTGCCATCAGTGAGCGGGGGGGACAGGGAAGCAATCAGCCCCAGCATTTT,CAISERGGQGSNQPQHF,TRBJ1-5,TRBV10-3,TRBD1,NA
TGTGCCACCAGCAAGCCTGGGGGCCAGGGGCCCCTCCACTTT,CATSKPGGQGPLHF,TRBJ1-6,TRBV15,NA,NA
TGTGCCAGCAGCCGGACTAGCGGGGGGGCCTTTGAGACCCAGTACTTC,CASSRTSGGAFETQYF,TRBJ2-5,TRBV11-2,TRBD2,NA
TGTGCCAGCAGCTACTTGGGACAGGGGGCAATGACCGGGGAGCTGTTTTTT,CASSYLGQGAMTGELFF,TRBJ2-2,TRBV6-4,TRBD1,once
TGTGCCGGAGCCTCCGCCTCACAAGAGACCCAGTACTTC,CAGASASQETQYF,TRBJ2-5,TRBV30,NA,NA
TGTGCCAGCAGGTACGGACAGGGTCCCTACGAGCAGTACTTC,CASRYGQGPYEQYF,TRBJ2-7,TRBV6-5,TRBD1,NA
TGTGCCAGCACACAAATTGCGAACACCGGGGAGCTGTTTTTT,CASTQIANTGELFF,TRBJ2-2,TRBV19,NA,NA
TGTGCCAGCAGTTTTTCAGGCAATCAGCCCCAGCATTTT,CASSFSGNQPQHF,TRBJ1-5,TRBV12-3/TRBV12-4,NA,NA
TGCAGCGTCTCAGGGTGGGCTAGCGGTATCCATCGAGGAGTAATCAATGAGCAGTTCTTC,CSVSGWASGIHRGVINEQFF,TRBJ2-1,TRBV29-1,TRBD2,NA
TGTGCCAGCAGTTTGGGGACTAGCGGGAGGTACTACGAGCAGTACTTC,CASSLGTSGRYYEQYF,TRBJ2-7,TRBV27,TRBD2,NA
TGTGCCAGCAGCTTTAACAGGGGTGGACGGAGCTACACCTTC,CASSFNRGGRSYTF,TRBJ1-2,TRBV11-1,TRBD1,NA
TGTGCCAGCAGCTTCCAGGGGGAGGCCCCTGAAGCTTTCTTT,CASSFQGEAPEAFF,TRBJ1-1,TRBV7-9,TRBD1,NA
TGTGCCAGCAGCTTAGATCTAAGTGGACAGGCGTCTCAGTACTTC,CASSLDLSGQASQYF,TRBJ2-4,TRBV11-2,TRBD1,few
TGTGCCAGCAGCCAGTTTACAAACACCGGGGAGCTGTTTTTT,CASSQFTNTGELFF,TRBJ2-2,TRBV3-1/TRBV3-2,NA,NA
TGTGCCAGCTCACCCTACAGGTCCGACGAGCAGTACTTC,CASSPYRSDEQYF,TRBJ2-7,TRBV18,NA,NA
TGTGCCAGCAGGAACCAGGGGGCGCGAGGAAACACCATATATTTT,CASRNQGARGNTIYF,TRBJ1-3,TRBV3-1/TRBV3-2,TRBD1,NA
TGCGCCAGCAGCACCACAGGACAGGGCTTTTCGAATGAAAAACTGTTTTTT,CASSTTGQGFSNEKLFF,TRBJ1-4,TRBV4-3,TRBD1,few
TGCGCCAGCAGCTTAAACCCGACCCTCAGGGGACCAAACACCGGGGAGCTGTTTTTT,CASSLNPTLRGPNTGELFF,TRBJ2-2,TRBV5-1,NA,NA
TGTGCCAGCAGGAGCCTTACGGGACTAGCGGAGTACAATGAGCAGTTCTTC,CASRSLTGLAEYNEQFF,TRBJ2-1,TRBV7-9,TRBD2,NA
TGTGCCAGTAGTGACAGGGGCGACTATGGCTACACCTTC,CASSDRGDYGYTF,TRBJ1-2,TRBV19,TRBD1,NA
TGTGCCAGCAGTTACTCGAGCCGGGGAAGGAGCTCCTACAATGAGCAGTTCTTC,CASSYSSRGRSSYNEQFF,TRBJ2-1,TRBV6-2/TRBV6-3,NA,once
TGTGCCAGCTCTCAAGCCGGGCAGGGGGGTTACACTGAAGCTTTCTTT,CASSQAGQGGYTEAFF,TRBJ1-1,TRBV18,TRBD1,NA